A selection of T cell receptor beta chains follows, all from one sample in a study of OX40 agonist ivuxolimab in advanced cancers. Sequenced by immunoSEQ multiplex PCR; TCRdb stores in-frame clones only, minus some. Of about 72,000 clones in the sample, around 87% were seen once. The sequenced sample was CD4+ or CD8+ T cells sorted from blood, obtained in a trial of the OX40 agonist ivuxolimab. The receptors here all came from an adult with an advanced solid tumor such as melanoma, head and neck, liver or kidney cancer. Both conserved end residues are part of each CDR3. The D gene is left open where the match is weak. Clone size appears in some rows only: once, few, many, or a class for an expanded clone.

v_gene	abundance	d_gene	j_gene	CDR3nt	CDR3aa
TRBV9	.	.	TRBJ1-1	TGTGCCAGCAGCGATCAGGGGAACACTGAAGCTTTCTTT	CASSDQGNTEAFF
TRBV7-9	.	.	TRBJ1-1	TGTGCCAGCAGCCAAGGCAGGGTGCTGAACACTGAAGCTTTCTTT	CASSQGRVLNTEAFF
TRBV19	.	TRBD2	TRBJ2-7	TGTGCCAGTAGATCCGGGACTAGCGACTACGAGCAGTACTTC	CASRSGTSDYEQYF
TRBV7-6	once	TRBD2	TRBJ2-1	TGTGCCAGCAGCTTAGTCAGGAGCGGGGGCAATGAGCAGTTCTTC	CASSLVRSGGNEQFF
TRBV7-3	few	.	TRBJ1-1	TGTGCCAGCAGCTGGGGAAAAAGCACTGAAGCTTTCTTT	CASSWGKSTEAFF
TRBV6-1	.	.	TRBJ1-4	TGTGCCAGCAGTGCCCCCCGGCCGGACAAAGTTGGAAAACTGTTTTTT	CASSAPRPDKVGKLFF
TRBV4-1	.	.	TRBJ2-2	TGCGCCAGCAGCCAAGTGCCATTCACCGGGGAGCTGTTTTTT	CASSQVPFTGELFF
TRBV9	.	TRBD2	TRBJ2-1	TGTGCCAGCAGCGTTACTAGCGCCAACAATGAGCAGTTCTTC	CASSVTSANNEQFF
TRBV2	.	TRBD1	TRBJ2-6	TGTGCCAGCAGTCTCGACAGGGGGGCCTCTGCGGCCAACGTCCTGACTTTC	CASSLDRGASAANVLTF
TRBV30	.	TRBD1	TRBJ1-6	TGTGCCTGGACGCGGGACAGGGGGCGCAATTCACCCCTCCACTTT	CAWTRDRGRNSPLHF
TRBV5-4	.	.	TRBJ2-5	TGTGCCAGCAGCCCGGGGGCCAGGGGGGAGACCCAGTACTTC	CASSPGARGETQYF
TRBV7-6	.	TRBD2	TRBJ2-3	TGTGCCAGCAGCTTAGGCGGGAGGGCCCCAGATACGCAGTATTTT	CASSLGGRAPDTQYF
TRBV11-2	.	.	TRBJ2-3	TGTGCCAGCAGCCCTGGGACTCGCGTGGTCACAGATACGCAGTATTTT	CASSPGTRVVTDTQYF
TRBV11-2	.	.	TRBJ2-1	TGTGCCAGCAGCTCTCGGGGCTCCTCCTACAATGAGCAGTTCTTC	CASSSRGSSYNEQFF
TRBV10-3	.	TRBD2	TRBJ2-5	TGTGCCATCAGTGAGCCTAGCGGGAGGGGAGGACAAGAGACCCAGTACTTC	CAISEPSGRGGQETQYF
TRBV7-2	.	.	TRBJ2-1	TGTGCCAGCAGCTTAGTCATAGGACAAACGGGCAATGAGCAGTTCTTC	CASSLVIGQTGNEQFF
TRBV15	.	.	TRBJ1-2	TGTGCCACCAGCAAAGGGCGAAGGGATCTCTATGGCTACACCTTC	CATSKGRRDLYGYTF
TRBV10-2	.	.	TRBJ2-1	TGCGCCAGCAGTGCTAGCCGACGAAGCAACAATGAGCAGTTCTTC	CASSASRRSNNEQFF
TRBV6-5	.	.	TRBJ2-1	TGTGCCAGCAGTTACGCGGGGTTTTACAATGAGCAGTTCTTC	CASSYAGFYNEQFF
TRBV28	.	TRBD2	TRBJ2-2	TGTGCCAGCAGCCCCGCGATTAGCGGGGGGCCCCCTAACACCGGGGAGCTGTTTTTT	CASSPAISGGPPNTGELFF
TRBV19	.	TRBD1	TRBJ1-5	TGTGCCAGTAGCCAAAGACAGGGACTCTCCCAGCCCCAGCATTTT	CASSQRQGLSQPQHF
TRBV5-1	.	.	TRBJ1-3	TGCGCCAGCTGCCCCATGGCGGTCCGCTCTGGAAACACCATATATTTT	CASCPMAVRSGNTIYF
TRBV20-1	few	.	TRBJ1-1	TGCAGTGTTAAGGAGCACACTGAAGCTTTCTTT	CSVKEHTEAFF
TRBV9	.	TRBD2	TRBJ2-5	TGTGCCAGCAGCCCCCGTAGCGGGGGAGGGGAGACCCAGTACTTC	CASSPRSGGGETQYF
TRBV7-9	.	TRBD2	TRBJ2-5	TGTGCCAGCTCACGGACTAGCGGGACGGGGGAGACCCAGTACTTC	CASSRTSGTGETQYF
TRBV7-8	.	TRBD2	TRBJ2-5	TGTGCCAGCAGCTCACTCCCTAGCGGGGGCCAAGAGACCCAGTACTTC	CASSSLPSGGQETQYF
TRBV6-5	few	.	TRBJ1-5	TGTGCCAGCAGACGGGACCGGGCGGGGCCCCAGCATTTT	CASRRDRAGPQHF
TRBV7-9	.	.	TRBJ2-2	TGTGCCAGCAGCCCCCAGGTGGGGGCCCGGCGCGGGGAGCTGTTTTTT	CASSPQVGARRGELFF
TRBV5-4	.	TRBD1	TRBJ2-7	TGTGCCAGCAGCTTGGGACAGGGGATGTCCTACGAGCAGTACTTC	CASSLGQGMSYEQYF
TRBV5-1	once	TRBD1	TRBJ1-1	TGCGCCAGCAGCTTCCGGGACAGCCGGATGAACACTGAAGCTTTCTTT	CASSFRDSRMNTEAFF
TRBV5-4	once	TRBD1	TRBJ2-7	TGTGCCAGCAGCTTGGGGCCCCAGGGGGCGGATTCCTACGAGCAGTACTTC	CASSLGPQGADSYEQYF
TRBV5-6	.	.	TRBJ1-1	TGTGTCAAAGGGGGCACTGAAGCTTTCTTT	CVKGGTEAFF
TRBV28	.	.	TRBJ1-2	TGTGCCAGCAGTCCCGGAGGTGCAGCCACGAACTATGGCTACACCTTC	CASSPGGAATNYGYTF
TRBV14	.	TRBD2	TRBJ2-7	TGTGCCAGCAGCCAAGGTCGGACTAGTTACGAGCAGTACTTC	CASSQGRTSYEQYF
TRBV7-9	once	.	TRBJ1-1	TGTGCCAGCAGCTTAGGGCATAAGTTATCTTTCTTT	CASSLGHKLSFF
TRBV13	.	TRBD1	TRBJ1-2	TGTGCCAGCAGCTATCTCCGGACAGGGGGCTACACCTTC	CASSYLRTGGYTF
TRBV6-6	.	.	TRBJ2-5	TGTGCCAGCAGTTACAGGGAGGAGACCCAGTACTTC	CASSYREETQYF
TRBV7-2	.	.	TRBJ2-1	TGTGCCAGCAGCTTAGGAGGGGCGAGTTTCGATGAGCAGTTCTTC	CASSLGGASFDEQFF
TRBV18	.	.	TRBJ1-3	TGTGCCAGCTCACCACCGCAGGGGAACACCATATATTTT	CASSPPQGNTIYF
TRBV18	.	.	TRBJ2-3	TGTGCCAGCCAACCCTCGGGGCAACCCACGAATACGCAGTATTTT	CASQPSGQPTNTQYF
TRBV30	.	.	TRBJ2-7	TGTGCCTGGACTGCAGCCTACGAGCAGTACTTC	CAWTAAYEQYF
TRBV9	.	TRBD1	TRBJ2-2	TGTGCCAGCAGCGGGGCACAGGGGCACGCCGGGGAGCTGTTTTTT	CASSGAQGHAGELFF
TRBV6-4	once	.	TRBJ2-7	TGTGCCAGAACCACTGTTACGAGCTCCTACGAGCAGTACTTC	CARTTVTSSYEQYF
TRBV6-1	once	.	TRBJ2-3	TGTGCCAGCAGTTTCCGAGGACAGAAAGATACGCAGTATTTT	CASSFRGQKDTQYF
TRBV19	.	.	TRBJ1-1	TGTGCCAGTAGACGATCCGGGACTTCGAACACTGAAGCTTTCTTT	CASRRSGTSNTEAFF